A selection of T cell receptor beta chains follows, all from one sample in a study of T-cell reconstitution after alpha-beta-depleted transplantation in children. TCRdb reprocessed the PCR reads via MiXCR and lists one record per CDR3 protein. This table holds about 290,000 distinct CDR3 sequences, 6% to 10% found once. The starting material was peripheral blood, obtained 360 days after TCRalphabeta/CD19-depleted stem cell transplant. These receptors were taken from a female patient between 2 and 15 years old who had a stem cell transplant for Fanconi anemia, so the T cells may come from the graft donor. Both conserved end residues are part of each CDR3. D genes are given only for firm matches. Only some rows state a clone size, as once, few, many or a class for expanded clones.

D gene	V gene	J gene	clone size	CDR3 protein	CDR3 DNA
.	TRBV7-2	TRBJ2-5	few	CASSLAQGQGAQYF	TGTGCCAGCAGCTTAGCTCAGGGGCAAGGGGCCCAGTACTTC
TRBD2	TRBV3-1	TRBJ2-7	many	CASSGNPTSGMYEQYF	TGTGCCAGCAGCGGAAACCCGACTAGCGGGATGTACGAGCAGTACTTC
TRBD1	TRBV19	TRBJ2-1	.	CASSIRQGAVYNEQFF	TGTGCCAGTAGTATCCGTCAGGGGGCGGTTTACAATGAGCAGTTCTTC
TRBD1	TRBV6-2/TRBV6-3	TRBJ1-6	.	CASSRPQTGGQALHF	TGTGCCAGCAGCCGCCCCCAAACAGGGGGTCAAGCCCTCCACTTT
.	TRBV5-1	TRBJ2-3	few	CASSYGLKESSDTQYF	TGCGCCAGCAGCTATGGACTAAAGGAATCGTCGGATACGCAGTATTTT
.	TRBV20-1	TRBJ1-5	.	CSARQPRENSNQPQHF	TGCAGTGCTAGACAACCCAGGGAAAATAGCAATCAGCCCCAGCATTTT
.	TRBV29-1	TRBJ2-3	many	CSVASTDTQYF	TGCAGCGTTGCCTCCACAGATACGCAGTATTTT
.	TRBV9	TRBJ2-5	many	CASSGEDWTAQETQYF	TGTGCCAGCAGCGGGGAGGACTGGACAGCCCAAGAGACCCAGTACTTC
TRBD1	TRBV18	TRBJ2-7	.	CASSLDRVPYEQYF	TGTGCCAGCTCACTAGACAGGGTTCCCTACGAGCAGTACTTC
.	TRBV7-9	TRBJ1-2	.	CASSLDLMAVGGYTF	TGTGCCAGCAGCTTAGATCTCATGGCGGTCGGGGGCTACACCTTC
TRBD1	TRBV11-2	TRBJ2-7	once	CASSLARTGRSSYEQYF	TGTGCCAGCAGCTTAGCCCGGACAGGTCGTAGCTCCTACGAGCAGTACTTC
.	TRBV14	TRBJ1-1	few	CASSQELSETPLYF	TGTGCCAGCAGCCAAGAACTTTCCGAGACGCCTCTTTACTTT
TRBD1	TRBV28	TRBJ1-1	many	CASSFMDRTAFF	TGTGCCAGCAGTTTTATGGACAGGACGGCTTTCTTT
TRBD1	TRBV15	TRBJ1-5	many	CATERGQSVSPKHF	TGTGCCACCGAACGGGGACAGTCAGTATCCCCGAAGCATTTT
TRBD1	TRBV3-1	TRBJ1-5	.	CASSQSRGGQGHQPQHF	TGTGCCAGCAGCCAGTCCAGGGGGGGACAGGGACATCAGCCCCAGCATTTT
TRBD1	TRBV5-5	TRBJ2-4	many	CASSFDRVGKNIQYF	TGTGCCAGCAGCTTTGACAGGGTGGGCAAAAACATTCAGTACTTC
TRBD1	TRBV15	TRBJ2-7	many	CATSRGAGTGDEQYF	TGTGCCACCAGCAGAGGGGCCGGGACAGGGGACGAGCAGTACTTC
.	TRBV4-1	TRBJ2-7	many	CASSQGVEQYF	TGCGCCAGCAGCCAGGGGGTGGAGCAGTACTTC
TRBD1	TRBV10-3	TRBJ2-1	many	CAISESWTGNYNEQFF	TGTGCCATCAGTGAGTCCTGGACAGGCAACTACAATGAGCAGTTCTTC
TRBD2	TRBV11-2	TRBJ2-7	many	CASSSPPWTSGRSYEQYF	TGTGCCAGCAGCTCACCACCTTGGACTAGCGGGCGCTCCTACGAGCAGTACTTC
TRBD1	TRBV6-1	TRBJ2-7	many	CASPGTGSYEQYF	TGTGCCAGCCCCGGGACAGGGAGCTACGAGCAGTACTTC
TRBD2	TRBV7-3	TRBJ2-3	many	CASSSSGGSTDTQYF	TGTGCCAGCAGCTCTAGCGGGGGGTCCACAGATACGCAGTATTTT
.	TRBV6-5	TRBJ1-6	many	CASSYRLGRSSESPLHF	TGTGCCAGCAGTTACAGATTAGGTAGAAGCTCTGAGTCACCCCTCCACTTT
.	TRBV30	TRBJ1-1	few	CAWTKWDTEAFF	TGTGCCTGGACAAAATGGGACACTGAAGCTTTCTTT
.	TRBV19	TRBJ1-5	.	CASSIRRALSNQPQHF	TGTGCCAGTAGTATCCGCCGCGCATTAAGCAATCAGCCCCAGCATTTT
.	TRBV20-1	TRBJ2-1	many	CSAAKGHNEQFF	TGCAGTGCCGCAAAAGGGCACAATGAGCAGTTCTTC
.	TRBV15	TRBJ2-2	many	CATSAWGGIPGELFF	TGTGCCACCAGCGCCTGGGGCGGGATTCCCGGGGAGCTGTTTTTT
TRBD2	TRBV6-1	TRBJ2-5	few	CASSRTSGTQETQYF	TGTGCCAGCAGTCGAACTAGCGGTACCCAAGAGACCCAGTACTTC
TRBD2	TRBV7-7	TRBJ2-1	many	CASSLVPFGLAGINEQFF	TGTGCCAGCAGCTTAGTCCCCTTTGGACTAGCGGGGATTAATGAGCAGTTCTTC
TRBD1	TRBV12-3/TRBV12-4	TRBJ2-5	.	CASSYRGAETQYF	TGTGCCAGCAGTTACAGGGGAGCGGAGACCCAGTACTTC
TRBD2	TRBV5-1	TRBJ2-5	once	CASSGGGDYQETQYF	TGCGCCAGCAGTGGGGGAGGGGACTATCAAGAGACCCAGTACTTC
.	TRBV5-5	TRBJ1-2	few	CASSPNGEAGYGYTF	TGTGCCAGCAGCCCGAATGGGGAGGCGGGCTATGGCTACACCTTC
.	TRBV6-2/TRBV6-3	TRBJ1-2	few	CASKPTGGYGYTF	TGTGCCAGCAAACCAACAGGCGGCTATGGCTACACCTTC
.	TRBV7-9	TRBJ2-3	.	CASSSPRVGRDTQYF	TGTGCCAGCAGCTCTCCGCGGGTCGGGCGAGATACGCAGTATTTT
TRBD2	TRBV7-2	TRBJ2-5	few	CASRKLAGGKQETQYF	TGTGCCAGCAGAAAACTAGCGGGGGGGAAACAAGAGACCCAGTACTTC
TRBD2	TRBV10-3	TRBJ2-1	many	CAISATSGSSYNEQFF	TGTGCCATCAGTGCCACTAGCGGGAGCTCCTACAATGAGCAGTTCTTC
.	TRBV25-1	TRBJ2-7	.	CASSESRDAYEQYF	TGTGCCAGCAGTGAATCCAGGGATGCCTACGAGCAGTACTTC
TRBD2	TRBV25-1	TRBJ2-1	few	CASRGVITGLAGVWMGNEQFF	TGTGCCAGCAGGGGGGTGATAACGGGACTAGCGGGAGTCTGGATGGGCAATGAGCAGTTCTTC
.	TRBV27	TRBJ1-4	.	CASSLSPSVEKLFF	TGTGCCAGCAGTTTATCACCGTCCGTGGAAAAACTGTTTTTT
.	TRBV6-5	TRBJ2-2	few	CASSYSSRTGELFF	TGTGCCAGCAGTTACTCGAGTCGGACCGGGGAGCTGTTTTTT
TRBD2	TRBV7-2	TRBJ2-3	.	CASIFMRSGGAADTQYF	TGTGCCAGCATCTTTATGAGGAGCGGGGGGGCCGCAGATACGCAGTATTTT
.	TRBV3-1	TRBJ2-3	.	CASSQHWSTDTQYF	TGTGCCAGCAGCCAACATTGGAGCACAGATACGCAGTATTTT
.	TRBV7-9	TRBJ2-4	.	CASSLRAPPDIQYF	TGTGCCAGCAGCCTACGGGCTCCCCCGGACATTCAGTACTTC
.	TRBV28	TRBJ2-7	many	CASMTGIPPYEQYF	TGTGCCAGCATGACCGGGATCCCCCCCTACGAGCAGTACTTC
.	TRBV9	TRBJ2-3	many	CASSVLRTDTQYF	TGTGCCAGCAGCGTACTCAGGACAGATACGCAGTATTTT
.	TRBV12-3/TRBV12-4	TRBJ2-5	many	CASSFGRGSETQYF	TGTGCCAGCAGTTTTGGCAGGGGTTCTGAGACCCAGTACTTC
TRBD1	TRBV12-3/TRBV12-4	TRBJ2-7	many	CASSKAGTGDYEQYF	TGTGCCAGCAGTAAAGCCGGGACAGGGGACTACGAGCAGTACTTC
.	TRBV12-3/TRBV12-4	TRBJ1-5	many	CASSLSLEGNQPQHF	TGTGCCAGCAGTTTGAGTCTCGAGGGCAATCAGCCCCAGCATTTT
TRBD1	TRBV27	TRBJ2-1	many	CASSLTGQYNEQFF	TGTGCCAGCAGTCTGACAGGGCAGTACAATGAGCAGTTCTTC
TRBD1	TRBV29-1	TRBJ2-7	many	CSVEDLRTGGGYEQYF	TGCAGCGTTGAAGATCTTCGGACAGGGGGCGGGTACGAGCAGTACTTC
.	TRBV20-1	TRBJ1-6	few	CSASRAGDSPLHF	TGCAGTGCTAGCAGGGCAGGGGATTCACCCCTCCACTTT
.	TRBV7-9	TRBJ2-2	many	CASSPLSSTGELFF	TGTGCCAGCAGCCCCCTCAGTTCCACCGGGGAGCTGTTTTTT
TRBD1	TRBV5-1	TRBJ2-3	.	CASRQGNTDTQYF	TGCGCCAGCAGACAGGGGAACACAGATACGCAGTATTTT
.	TRBV20-1	TRBJ1-5	.	CSASVADGSQPQHF	TGCAGTGCTAGTGTAGCCGACGGCAGTCAGCCCCAGCATTTT